This T cell receptor beta chain was documented in a study of control samples from healthy donors and cancer patients. Sequencing used immunoSEQ multiplex PCR; TCRdb keeps in-frame clones, though not all of them. The table includes approximately 150,000 clones, 90% to 95% detected once. This CDR3 region has 14 residues. V dropped 7 bases and J dropped 4; count of bases not matched to a gene: 6. Germline V CDR1 and CDR2: SNHLY, FYNNEI. The gene calls are TRBV2 and TRBJ2-7, with TRBD2 matching 11 bases. The source is a woman aged 30 to 39 in good health. Sequencing was done on a sample of blood. The CDR3: CASIKGTSGYEQYF. DNA of the CDR3: TGTGCCAGCATTAAAGGGACTAGCGGTTACGAGCAGTACTTC.